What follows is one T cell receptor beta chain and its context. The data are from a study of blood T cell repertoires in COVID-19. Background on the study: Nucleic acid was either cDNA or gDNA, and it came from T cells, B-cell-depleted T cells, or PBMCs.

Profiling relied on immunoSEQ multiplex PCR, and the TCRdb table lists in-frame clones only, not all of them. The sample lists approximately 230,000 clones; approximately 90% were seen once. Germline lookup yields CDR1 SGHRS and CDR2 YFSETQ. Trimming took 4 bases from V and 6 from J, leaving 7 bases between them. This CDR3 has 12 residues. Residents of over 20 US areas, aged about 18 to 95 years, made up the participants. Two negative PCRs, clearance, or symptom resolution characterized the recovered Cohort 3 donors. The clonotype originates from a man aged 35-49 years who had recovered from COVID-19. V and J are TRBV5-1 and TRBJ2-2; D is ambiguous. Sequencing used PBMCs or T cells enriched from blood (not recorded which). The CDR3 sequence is CASSLRSGELFF. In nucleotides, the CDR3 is TGCGCCAGCAGCCTACGATCCGGGGAGCTGTTTTTT.